The 28 T cell receptor beta chains below were found in one sample sequenced in a study of T-cell reconstitution after alpha-beta-depleted transplantation in children (dated by TCRdb to 2016 to 2017). What the treatment or condition label conveys for this sample: allogeneic hematopoietic cell transplantation with graft depleted of TCRalphabeta T cells and CD19 B cells. Libraries were constructed by PCR. TCRdb records Illumina HiSeq 2500 as the sequencer. TCR library preparation used molecular barcoding, with unique molecular identifiers applied to normalize quantification of the TCRbeta repertoire. TCRdb reran the public reads through fastp at Q25 and MiXCR, keeping productive beta chains. Entries are consolidated by CDR3 protein sequence, retaining the most common genes and DNA. Counted in this sample were some 300,000 distinct CDR3 sequences; nearly 8% of them appeared once. The top ten clones comprise approximately 9.6% of the sample.

Their recognized antigens are unknown. Overall study results and their limits: Over subsequent months, a decline in hyperexpanded clone frequencies was noted, and after one year, T-cell counts and TCRbeta diversity were mostly ascribed to newly produced T cells.

The material sequenced was peripheral blood, taken 360 days after TCRalphabeta/CD19-depleted stem cell transplant. The receptors here all came from a female patient between 2 and 15 years old who had a stem cell transplant for Fanconi anemia, so the T cells may come from the graft donor.

This clonotype was seen repeatedly, ten times or more. CDR3 region: CASSQDFIAAGRQETQYF. CDR3 DNA sequence: TGCGCCAGCAGCCAAGATTTTATTGCGGCGGGCAGACAAGAGACCCAGTACTTC. The chain links TRBV4-1 to TRBJ2-5, with D possibly being TRBD2 (5 bases). The germline V gene encodes CDR1 MGHRA and CDR2 YSYEKL. CDR3 length: 18 amino acids. Trimming removed 0 bases from V and 2 bases from J, with 19 bases in between.

This clonotype has just a few counts. A junction end diverges from the germline sequence, so it may reflect a read error. This chain joins TRBV6-2 or TRBV6-3 and TRBJ2-2; D is uncertain. This CDR3 region has 14 residues. Looked up from germline, CDR1 is MNHEY and CDR2 is SVGEGT. The chain's CDR3 is CASSHVLGSGQLFF. The CDR3 DNA reads as TGTGCCAGCAGTCACGTGCTTGGGTCCGGGCAGCTGTTTTTT.

V and J are TRBV10-3 and TRBJ2-5, with D unresolved. Germline V gene lookup returns CDR1 ENHRY and CDR2 SYGVKD. The V end lost 3 bases, the J end lost 5 bases, and 19 bases lay between the germline ends. The CDR3 loop spans 16 amino acids. The CDR3 protein is CAISEDSQVGLETQYF. CDR3 DNA: TGTGCCATCAGTGAAGACTCCCAGGTTGGGTTGGAGACCCAGTACTTC.

This clonotype was counted many times. The rearrangement joins TRBV29-1 to TRBJ2-2; TRBD1 might be the D (5 bases). There are 13 residues in the CDR3. Trimming removed 8 bases at V and 0 bases at J, with 10 bases between. Germline-derived CDR1 and CDR2 are SQVTM and ANQGSEA. CDR3 loop: CSTGQANTGELFF. CDR3 sequence (DNA): TGCAGCACCGGACAAGCGAACACCGGGGAGCTGTTTTTT.

This clonotype was detected ten times or more. This chain links TRBV24-1 with TRBJ1-2; D might be TRBD1 (5 bases). The CDR3 is 12 amino acids. V lost 4 bases and J 8 bases, leaving 10 bases between the germline ends. CDR1 and CDR2 (germline): KGHDR, SFDVKD. CDR3 protein: CATSERGEGYTF. The CDR3 nucleotides are TGTGCCACCAGTGAAAGGGGCGAAGGCTACACCTTC.

This clonotype appeared a few times. The gene calls are TRBV27 and TRBJ1-1, with D hard to call. The CDR3 totals 14 residues. V was cut by 3 bases and J by 0 bases, with 8 bases left in between. CDR1 is MNHEY, CDR2 SMNVEV, per germline (reference sequence). CDR3 DNA sequence: TGTGCCAGCAGTTTGTCTAGATTGAACACTGAAGCTTTCTTT. Translating gives CASSLSRLNTEAFF.

The sample holds a few counts of this clonotype. The chain combines TRBV7-2 with TRBJ2-5; 10 bases line up with TRBD2. The CDR3 covers 14 residues. Germline V CDR1 and CDR2: SGHTA, FQGNSA. The V segment lost 1 base and the J segment 7 bases; nucleotides outside the gene matches: 3. Here the CDR3 reads CASSLGGLAPTQYF. The CDR3 coding sequence is TGTGCCAGCAGCTTAGGGGGACTAGCGCCGACCCAGTACTTC.

In its sample, this clonotype was seen a few times. This sequence joins TRBV5-6 and TRBJ1-3, with D hard to call. The V gene's germline CDR1 is SGHDT and CDR2 YYEEEE. CDR3 length equals 16 residues. V was pared by 0 bases and J by 0 bases, with 10 bases between. The chain's CDR3 is CASSLDGESSGNTIYF. The CDR3 nucleotides are TGTGCCAGCAGCTTGGACGGAGAAAGCTCTGGAAACACCATATATTTT. The full variable domain, rest sourced from reference TRBV5-6 and TRBJ1-3, is DAGVTQSPTHLIKTRGQQVTLRCSPKSGHDTVSWYQQALGQGPQFIFQYYEEEERQRGNFPDRFSGHQFPNYSSELNVNALLLGDSALYLCASSLDGESSGNTIYFGEGSWLTVV.

V gene TRBV10-3 combines with J gene TRBJ2-2; 10 bases match TRBD1. Germline trimming cut 5 bases from V and 7 bases from J; bases unmatched to any gene: 7. There are 15 residues in the CDR3. Germline V CDR1 and CDR2: ENHRY, SYGVKD. DNA of the CDR3: TGTGCCATCAGTCGTCCCGGGACAGGGGACGGGGAGCTGTTTTTT. It specifies CAISRPGTGDGELFF.

This clonotype appeared many times. This chain joins TRBV29-1 and TRBJ2-3, with D possibly called TRBD1 or TRBD2 (5 bases each). Germline V lookup: CDR1 SQVTM, CDR2 ANQGSEA. Trimming removed 4 bases from V and 4 bases from J, with 15 bases in between. This CDR3 is built from 14 residues. CDR3 residues: CSVGKSRGPDTQYF. The CDR3 nucleotides read TGCAGCGTTGGAAAATCCCGGGGCCCAGATACGCAGTATTTT.

This clonotype showed up many times. The chain is built from TRBV5-1 and TRBJ1-2; D is possibly TRBD1 (5 bases). The CDR3 is 15 amino acids. Germline-derived CDR1 and CDR2 are SGHRS and YFSETQ. V dropped 7 bases and J dropped 0 bases, with 16 bases sitting between them. CDR3 bases: TGCGCCAGCCACCGGGACGCCAGAGCTAACTATGGCTACACCTTC. It specifies CASHRDARANYGYTF.

At least ten counts were recorded for this clonotype. V gene TRBV7-8 combines with J gene TRBJ2-1; maybe TRBD2 (6 bases). Trimming pared 3 bases from V and 4 bases from J, leaving 16 bases between. Germline V gene lookup returns CDR1 SGHVS and CDR2 FQNEAQ. The CDR3 runs to 16 residues. The CDR3: CASSFTRAREYNEQFF. In nucleotides, the CDR3 is TGTGCCAGCAGCTTCACGAGGGCGCGGGAATACAATGAGCAGTTCTTC.

V usage is TRBV3-1 and J usage is TRBJ2-3; 9 bases align to TRBD1. Germline loops: CDR1 LGHDT, CDR2 YNNKEL (reference sequence). V was clipped by 6 bases and J by 4 bases; unmatched bases: 5. The CDR3 consists of 14 residues. The CDR3 sequence: CASRLQGASDTQYF. The DNA of the CDR3 is TGTGCCAGCAGACTACAGGGGGCATCAGATACGCAGTATTTT.

The sample holds many counts of this clonotype. J is TRBJ1-4 and V is TRBV29-1; D is unclear. This CDR3 region has 14 residues. CDR1 and CDR2 (germline): SQVTM, ANQGSEA. Trimming took 2 bases from V and 6 from J, leaving 13 bases between them. The CDR3 coding sequence is TGCAGCGTTGAAAGATCGGTGGGAGATGAAAAACTGTTTTTT. Translation gives CSVERSVGDEKLFF.

This clonotype was found a few times. The V gene is TRBV7-3, the J gene TRBJ2-2, with TRBD1 matching 7 bases. V shed 5 bases and J 7 bases; nucleotides not matched to a gene: 7. The CDR3 runs 14 residues. From germline, CDR1 is SGHTA and CDR2 FQGTGA. The CDR3 DNA reads TGTGCCAGCAGCCCCACAGGGGCGATCGGGGAGCTGTTTTTT. It is translated as CASSPTGAIGELFF.

The genes are TRBV12-3 or TRBV12-4 and TRBJ1-5; weak D call: TRBD1 (5 bases). Trimming cost V 3 bases and J 1 base, with 13 bases left between them. This CDR3 spans 16 amino acids. The chain's CDR3 is CASSFGGIKSNQPQHF. Here the CDR3 DNA reads TGTGCCAGCAGTTTTGGGGGTATTAAGAGCAATCAGCCCCAGCATTTT.

The V call is TRBV7-9, the J call TRBJ1-2; no definite D call. The CDR3 contains 16 residues. Germline CDR1 is SEHNR and CDR2 is FQNEAQ (reference sequence). Between the trimmed V and J ends, which lost 2 bases and 6 bases, there was a span of 19 bases. The CDR3 region has the DNA TGTGCCAGCAGCTTACGAGGCCCCTCTGACCAAAATGGCTACACCTTC. Residues: CASSLRGPSDQNGYTF. Using reference TRBV7-9 and TRBJ1-2 for the parts outside the CDR3, the full variable domain is DTGVSQNPRHKITKRGQNVTFRCDPISEHNRLYWYRQTLGQGPEFLTYFQNEAQLEKSRLLSDRFSAERPKGSFSTLEIQRTEQGDSAMYLCASSLRGPSDQNGYTFGSGTRLTVV.

In this sample, this clonotype turned up a few times. The V call is TRBV19, the J call TRBJ2-1, with 8 bases aligning to TRBD1. Germline CDR1 and CDR2: LNHDA and SQIVND (reference sequence). The CDR3 is made up of 15 amino acids. V shed 5 bases and J 8 bases; nucleotides not matched to a gene: 11. The CDR3 spells CASSFGQGGAYEQFF. The CDR3, as DNA: TGTGCCAGTAGTTTTGGACAGGGTGGCGCTTATGAGCAGTTCTTC.

This clonotype was observed at least ten times. The chain couples TRBV20-1 to TRBJ1-3; tentatively, D is TRBD1 (6 bases). Trimming left V 3 bases short and J 6 bases short, with 9 bases between. The germline V gene encodes CDR1 DFQATT and CDR2 SNEGSKA (reference sequence). The CDR3 contains 12 residues. CDR3 region: CSASGQPNTIYF. The CDR3 nucleotides are TGCAGTGCTAGTGGACAGCCAAACACCATATATTTT.

The J gene is TRBJ2-3, the V gene TRBV5-6; D is possibly TRBD2 (6 bases). This CDR3 has 15 residues. V lost 0 bases, J lost 2 bases, and 10 bases lay in between. Germline V gives CDR1 SGHDT, CDR2 YYEEEE. Here the CDR3 reads CASSLAPGDTDTQYF. CDR3 bases: TGTGCCAGCAGCTTGGCCCCGGGGGACACAGATACGCAGTATTTT.

This chain uses TRBV27 with TRBJ2-7, with 13 bases fitting TRBD2. The CDR3 is made up of 15 amino acids. The ends lost 5 bases at V and 7 bases at J; junction bases unmatched: 8. Germline V gene lookup returns CDR1 MNHEY and CDR2 SMNVEV (reference sequence). CDR3 coding DNA: TGTGCCAGCAGTCCACTAGCGGGGGGGTCTAGTGAGCAGTACTTC. Residues: CASSPLAGGSSEQYF.

This clonotype was detected only a few times. The chain combines TRBV7-2 with TRBJ1-2; TRBD1 matches at 8 bases. Unmatched junction bases numbered 2, after V lost 5 bases and J lost 3 bases. The length of the CDR3 is 13 residues. Germline lookup yields CDR1 SGHTA and CDR2 FQGNSA. The CDR3: CASSKGQDYGYTF. The CDR3 coding sequence is TGTGCCAGCAGCAAGGGACAGGACTATGGCTACACCTTC.

This chain links TRBV4-3 with TRBJ2-1; TRBD1 aligns across 7 bases. V dropped 0 bases and J dropped 7; count of bases not matched to a gene: 6. The CDR3 is made up of 15 amino acids. Germline V gene sequence: CDR1 LGHNA, CDR2 YSLEER. The CDR3 here is CASSQEQGLMNEQFF. The CDR3 DNA reads TGCGCCAGCAGCCAAGAACAGGGGTTAATGAATGAGCAGTTCTTC.

The sample holds many counts of this clonotype. The chain links TRBV20-1 to TRBJ2-1, with 12 bases that match TRBD2. Germline trimming cut 1 base from V and 0 bases from J; bases unmatched to any gene: 7. This CDR3 is 18 amino acids long. Germline loops: CDR1 DFQATT, CDR2 SNEGSKA (reference sequence). The CDR3 sequence: CSARVRGLAGRSYNEQFF. CDR3 coding DNA: TGCAGTGCTAGAGTACGAGGACTAGCGGGGCGCTCCTACAATGAGCAGTTCTTC.

The table lists this clonotype with a few counts. V is TRBV2 and J is TRBJ2-5; D assignment may be TRBD1 or TRBD2 (5 bases each). The CDR3 runs to 12 residues. Germline lookup yields CDR1 SNHLY and CDR2 FYNNEI. V shed 8 bases and J shed 1 base, with 8 bases lying between them. CDR3 nucleotides: TGTGCCAGCCCGGGACCCCAAGAGACCCAGTACTTC. It codes for CASPGPQETQYF.

The chain is built from TRBV4-3 and TRBJ2-4; TRBD2 matches at 11 bases. This CDR3 comprises 15 residues. Germline CDR1 reads LGHNA; CDR2 reads YSLEER. After removal of 4 bases from V and 4 bases from J, the junction contained 3 bases not matched to a gene. CDR3 residues: CASSPRTSGKNIQYF. CDR3 nucleotides: TGCGCCAGCAGCCCCAGGACTAGCGGGAAAAACATTCAGTACTTC.

This clonotype was seen ten or more times. The chain carries TRBV5-5 and TRBJ1-1, with TRBD1 identical over 9 bases. The length of the CDR3 is 14 residues. The junction had 9 bases not matched to a gene; V was cut back by 4 bases and J by 8 bases. The germline CDR1 and CDR2 sequences are SGHKS and YYEKEE (reference sequence). The CDR3 region is CASSLTYGTGEAFF. DNA of the CDR3: TGTGCCAGCAGCCTAACCTATGGGACAGGGGAAGCTTTCTTT. Combining the CDR3 with reference TRBV5-5 and TRBJ1-1 gives the whole variable domain DAGVTQSPTHLIKTRGQQVTLRCSPISGHKSVSWYQQVLGQGPQFIFQYYEKEERGRGNFPDRFSARQFPNYSSELNVNALLLGDSALYLCASSLTYGTGEAFFGQGTRLTVV.

The chain couples TRBV28 to TRBJ1-4; no reliable D call. The CDR3 consists of 16 residues. The ends were cut back, 3 bases at V and 3 bases at J, with 14 bases in the middle. The germline CDR1 and CDR2 sequences are MDHEN and SYDVKM. The CDR3 DNA reads as TGTGCCAGCAGTTTGGGAAGAGGAGTGTCTAATGAAAAACTGTTTTTT. Translating gives CASSLGRGVSNEKLFF. Drawing the rest from reference TRBV28 and TRBJ1-4, the complete variable domain is DVKVTQSSRYLVKRTGEKVFLECVQDMDHENMFWYRQDPGLGLRLIYFSYDVKMKEKGDIPEGYSVSREKKERFSLILESASTNQTSMYLCASSLGRGVSNEKLFFGSGTQLSVL.